This is a list of T cell receptor beta chains from one sample in a study of T cell repertoires in cytomegalovirus infection. Each CDR3 protein is one row after TCRdb ran MiXCR on the reads. The table includes about 490,000 distinct CDR3 sequences, approximately 10% detected once. The specimen sequenced was PBMCs. The receptor set was obtained from a human donor in good health (CMV status not recorded). Some clones in this sample may be carry-over from other donors' samples. Both conserved end residues are part of each CDR3. D genes are given only for firm matches. Expanded clones are given a class, and other clones once, few, many or no size at all.

V gene,clone size,D gene,J gene,CDR3 DNA,CDR3 protein
TRBV12-3/TRBV12-4,many,TRBD1,TRBJ1-1,TGTGCCAGCAGGCCGACAGGGATGAACACTGAAGCTTTCTTT,CASRPTGMNTEAFF
TRBV6-1,many,.,TRBJ2-1,TGTGCCAGCAGTGACCGGGGTAGGGATGAGCAGTTCTTC,CASSDRGRDEQFF
TRBV6-5,many,.,TRBJ2-1,TGTGCCAGCAGTTACCCCGGGGCCTCCAATGAGCAGTTCTTC,CASSYPGASNEQFF
TRBV11-2,many,.,TRBJ1-2,TGTGCCAGCAGCTTTTGGGTCGGGCCTCGCGTTCCCCCTTACACCTTC,CASSFWVGPRVPPYTF
TRBV6-1,many,TRBD1,TRBJ1-2,TGTGCCACCGGGACAGCCTATGGCTACACCTTC,CATGTAYGYTF
TRBV3-1,few,.,TRBJ1-1,TGTGCCAGCAGCCAAGATTTAGGGAACGCTGAAGCTTTCTTT,CASSQDLGNAEAFF
TRBV20-1,few,.,TRBJ1-1,TGCAGTGCTCCTCCCGAGCCGATGGACACGAACACTGAAGCTTTCTTT,CSAPPEPMDTNTEAFF
TRBV10-3,many,TRBD1,TRBJ2-5,TGTGCCATCAGTCCCAGGGGGAAAAGCCAAGAGACCCAGTACTTC,CAISPRGKSQETQYF
TRBV7-3,.,.,TRBJ1-1,TGTGCCAGCAGCCCGAGAGGTCTGGAAACTGAAGCTTTCTTT,CASSPRGLETEAFF
TRBV16,.,.,TRBJ2-1,TGTGCCAGCAGCCAGAGAGCGGCCTACAATGAGCAGTTCTTC,CASSQRAAYNEQFF